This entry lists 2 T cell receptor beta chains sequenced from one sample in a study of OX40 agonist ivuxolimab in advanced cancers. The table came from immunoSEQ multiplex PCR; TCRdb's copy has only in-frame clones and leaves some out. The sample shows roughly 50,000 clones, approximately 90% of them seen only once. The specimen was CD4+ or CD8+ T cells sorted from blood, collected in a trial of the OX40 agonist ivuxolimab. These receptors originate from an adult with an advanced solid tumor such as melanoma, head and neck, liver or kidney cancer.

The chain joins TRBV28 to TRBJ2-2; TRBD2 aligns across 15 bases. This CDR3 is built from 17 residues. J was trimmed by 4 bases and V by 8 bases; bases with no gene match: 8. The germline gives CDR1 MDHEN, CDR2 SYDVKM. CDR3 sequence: CASGGLAGGPGTGELFF. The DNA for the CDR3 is TGTGCCAGCGGCGGACTAGCGGGAGGGCCGGGCACCGGGGAGCTGTTTTTT.

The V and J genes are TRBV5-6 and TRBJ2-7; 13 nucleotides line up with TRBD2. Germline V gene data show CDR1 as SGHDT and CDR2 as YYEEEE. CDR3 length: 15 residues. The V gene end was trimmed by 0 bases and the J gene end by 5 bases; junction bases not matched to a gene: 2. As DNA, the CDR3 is TGTGCCAGCAGCTTGGGACTAGCGGGGGGCAACGAGCAGTACTTC. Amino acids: CASSLGLAGGNEQYF.